Given below is one T cell receptor (beta chain) in context. The method was immunoSEQ multiplex PCR; TCRdb's version includes in-frame clones alone and lacks a portion of them. Of about 150,000 clones detected, 80% to 95% appear once; the ten largest clones hold 5.8%. The CDR3 covers 14 residues. V was clipped by 6 bases and J by 3 bases, with 9 bases between them. Germline assignment: CDR1 LNHNV and CDR2 YYDKDF (reference sequence). These data come from a study of control samples from healthy donors and cancer patients. Sequencing input: blood. The receptor comes from a man aged 18 to 29 in good health. The chain carries TRBV15 and TRBJ1-6; the D is unclear. The chain's CDR3 is CATRDTVYNSPLHF. DNA for the CDR3: TGTGCCACCAGAGACACAGTCTATAATTCACCCCTCCACTTT.